This TCR beta chain appears in the sequencing data of a study of cytomegalovirus exposure and HLA in healthy donors. Study-wide results and limits: Available immune exposure information was restricted to CMV serostatus only. The authors excluded some V segments, including TRBV6-2 and TRBV6-3, as indistinguishable. By a later analysis, the bulk of CMV-associated TCR beta chains appeared HLA-restricted. Confirmation was obtained in vitro that a few CMV-associated chains are specific for CMV antigens.

CDR1 and CDR2 (germline): LNHDA, SQIVND (reference sequence). The CDR3 has 14 amino acids. The ends were cut back, 5 bases at V and 9 bases at J, with 17 bases in the middle. The PCR ran on 60 Vbeta and 13 Jbeta primers. Assay used: immunoSEQ multiplex PCR; TCRdb lists only in-frame clones, some missing. The sample's table shows around 210,000 clones. A word on this clone: Its cognate antigen is unknown.

The chain couples TRBV19 to TRBJ1-5; maybe TRBD1 (5 bases). The sequencing input was PBMCs. The clonotype originates from a woman in her 30s in good health and CMV-seropositive. CDR3 sequence (DNA): TGTGCCAGTAGTCCGGGACTCAATCCCGCGCCCCAGCATTTT. Translated, it gives CASSPGLNPAPQHF.